The 29 T cell receptor beta chains below all came from one sample that was sequenced in a study of T cell changes during pregnancy in multiple sclerosis. The table came from immunoSEQ multiplex PCR; TCRdb's copy has only in-frame clones and leaves some out. The sample has roughly 58,000 clones; about 90% are singletons. The starting material was CD4+ T cells from peripheral blood mononuclear cells, obtained after pregnancy. The receptors derive from a female donor in good health, enrolled as a control in a pregnancy study.

V and J are TRBV7-3 and TRBJ2-1, with 8 bases lining up with TRBD2. The CDR3 covers 18 residues. In germline, CDR1 is SGHTA, CDR2 FQGTGA. V lost 5 bases, J lost 7 bases, and 19 bases stayed unmatched. CDR3 coding DNA: TGTGCCAGCAGCCCCGCCGGGGGAGCGGGGGCGGGCCGTAATGAGCAGTTCTTC. Its translation: CASSPAGGAGAGRNEQFF.

The chain recombines TRBV5-4 with TRBJ2-5; TRBD2 matches at 7 bases. CDR3 length: 16 residues. V shed 0 bases, J shed 1 base, and the junction held 6 bases outside the gene matches. Germline-derived CDR1 and CDR2 are SGHNT and YYREEE (reference sequence). The DNA of the CDR3 is TGTGCCAGCAGCTTGGATAGTAGCGGGCTCCAAGAGACCCAGTACTTC. Its protein is CASSLDSSGLQETQYF.

CDR3 nucleotide sequence: TGTGCCTGGAGGGACAGTACGGGAGCCAAAAACATTCAGTACTTC. This sequence encodes CAWRDSTGAKNIQYF. The rearrangement uses TRBV30 and TRBJ2-4; possibly TRBD1 for D (6 bases). The CDR3 consists of 15 residues. The V end lost 3 bases, the J end lost 0 bases, and 12 bases lay between the germline ends. CDR1 and CDR2 (germline): GTSNPN, SVGIG (reference sequence).

This chain uses TRBV7-9 with TRBJ2-1; TRBD2 is a possible D gene (5 bases). The CDR3 totals 15 residues. V shed 2 bases and J shed 3 bases, with 11 bases lying between them. CDR1 and CDR2 from the germline V gene are SEHNR and FQNEAQ (reference sequence). The CDR3 here is CASSLRDKIYNEQFF. CDR3 coding DNA: TGTGCCAGCAGCTTACGGGATAAGATCTACAATGAGCAGTTCTTC.

V usage is TRBV4-3 and J usage is TRBJ2-1, with D possibly being TRBD1 (7 bases). Trimming took off 1 base at V and 3 bases at J, with 13 bases between the two ends. This CDR3 has 16 amino acids. CDR1 and CDR2 from the germline V gene are LGHNA and YSLEER. This chain's CDR3 is CASSQVGGQIYNEQFF. CDR3 in DNA: TGCGCCAGCAGCCAAGTGGGGGGACAGATCTACAATGAGCAGTTCTTC.

The CDR3 reads CASSLTASGANVLTF. CDR3 bases: TGCGCCAGCAGCCTGACAGCCTCTGGGGCCAACGTCCTGACTTTC. The rearrangement uses TRBV5-1 and TRBJ2-6, with a tentative D call TRBD1 (5 bases). The CDR3 contains 15 residues. Germline V gene data show CDR1 as SGHRS and CDR2 as YFSETQ. The ends were cut back, 4 bases at V and 0 bases at J, with 8 bases in the middle. The whole variable domain, remainder taken from reference TRBV5-1 and TRBJ2-6, is KAGVTQTPRYLIKTRGQQVTLSCSPISGHRSVSWYQQTPGQGLQFLFEYFSETQRNKGNFPGRFSGRQFSNSRSEMNVSTLELGDSALYLCASSLTASGANVLTFGAGSRLTVL.

This rearrangement joins TRBV9 to TRBJ1-1, with TRBD1 as a possible D gene (5 bases). Per germline, CDR1 SGDLS and CDR2 YYNGEE. V was clipped by 4 bases and J by 1 base, with 8 bases between them. This CDR3 is 13 amino acids long. The CDR3 region is CASSRQWNTEAFF. As DNA, the CDR3 is TGTGCCAGCAGCCGACAGTGGAACACTGAAGCTTTCTTT.

This chain connects TRBV5-4 to TRBJ1-5; D call uncertain. This CDR3 is built from 16 residues. Deletions cut 2 bases from V and 1 base from J, with 13 bases between. Germline V gives CDR1 SGHNT, CDR2 YYREEE (reference sequence). CDR3 nucleotides: TGTGCCAGCAGCTTAGGTGGCCCGGGGAGCAATCAGCCCCAGCATTTT. Translated, it gives CASSLGGPGSNQPQHF.

In this sample, this clone turned up once. The V call is TRBV6-1, the J call TRBJ2-2; maybe TRBD2 (5 bases). The germline V gene encodes CDR1 MNHNS and CDR2 SASEGT. The CDR3 has 13 residues. V lost 0 bases and J 8 bases, leaving 7 bases between the germline ends. The CDR3 DNA reads as TGTGCCAGCAGTGAAGCGCGGGCTGGGGAGCTGTTTTTT. This sequence encodes CASSEARAGELFF.

The V call is TRBV4-1, the J call TRBJ1-6; TRBD1 might be the D (6 bases). V dropped 1 base and J dropped 8 bases, with 15 bases sitting between them. Germline V gene lookup returns CDR1 MGHRA and CDR2 YSYEKL. The length of the CDR3 is 16 residues. The CDR3 DNA is TGCGCCAGCAGCCAAGCGGGGGGCGATTTCTATTCACCCCTCCACTTT. It codes for CASSQAGGDFYSPLHF.

The chain carries TRBV28 and TRBJ1-3, with D perhaps matching TRBD1 (5 bases). The CDR3 totals 17 residues. CDR1 and CDR2 from the germline V gene are MDHEN and SYDVKM. Trimming shortened V by 2 bases and J by 7 bases, and 21 bases separated the two germline ends. The DNA of the CDR3 is TGTGCCAGCAGTTTACCCCAAGGCAGGGTGGGTTCGAACACCATATATTTT. Residues: CASSLPQGRVGSNTIYF.

The V gene is TRBV5-8, the J gene TRBJ1-4; D might be TRBD1 (5 bases). V was trimmed by 7 bases and J by 8 bases, leaving 15 bases between them. There are 13 residues in the CDR3. The V gene's germline CDR1 is SGHTS and CDR2 YDEGEE. In nucleotides, the CDR3 is TGTGCCAGCGCCGGGGCCCGGGGGGAAAAACTGTTTTTT. Protein product: CASAGARGEKLFF. Full variable domain (rest looked up from reference TRBV5-8 and TRBJ1-4): EAGVTQSPTHLIKTRGQQATLRCSPISGHTSVYWYQQALGLGLQFLLWYDEGEERNRGNFPPRFSGRQFPNYSSELNVNALELEDSALYLCASAGARGEKLFFGSGTQLSVL.

This clone was detected a few times. The J gene is TRBJ1-2, the V gene TRBV13, with unresolved D. Trimming removed 2 bases at V and 1 base at J, with 14 bases between. Germline CDR1 reads PRHDT; CDR2 reads FYEKMQ (reference sequence). This CDR3 region has 16 residues. As DNA, the CDR3 is TGTGCCAGCAGCTTATCTTCATCCGGAGTTAACTATGGCTACACCTTC. Amino acids: CASSLSSSGVNYGYTF.

The rearrangement joins TRBV10-3 to TRBJ2-7; tentative D call: TRBD2 (6 bases). V lost 0 bases and J 1 base, leaving 13 bases between the germline ends. The CDR3 is 16 residues long. Per the germline V gene, CDR1 is ENHRY and CDR2 is SYGVKD. The CDR3 is CAISESRGFGSYEQYF. The CDR3 bases are TGTGCCATCAGTGAGTCGCGGGGATTTGGGTCCTACGAGCAGTACTTC.

This clone showed up just a few times. The rearrangement uses TRBV7-2 and TRBJ1-2; TRBD1 matches at 8 bases. Germline V gene data show CDR1 as SGHTA and CDR2 as FQGNSA. V shed 5 bases, J shed 5 bases, and the junction held 7 bases outside the gene matches. This CDR3 spans 14 amino acids. CDR3 in amino acids: CASSPAGGNYGYTF. The CDR3 DNA sequence: TGTGCCAGCAGCCCCGCAGGGGGCAATTATGGCTACACCTTC.

CDR3 bases: TGTGCCAGCAGACAGGGTTTGCGCACTGAAGCTTTCTTT. This encodes CASRQGLRTEAFF. V usage is TRBV6-1 and J usage is TRBJ1-1; TRBD1 might be the D (6 bases). CDR3 size: 13 residues. From germline, CDR1 is MNHNS and CDR2 SASEGT. Between the trimmed V and J ends, which lost 6 bases and 4 bases, there was a span of 12 bases.

The CDR3 DNA reads TGTGCCCAGCGGCGGACAGGGGAAACAGATACGCAGTATTTT. Amino acid sequence: CAQRRTGETDTQYF. The rearrangement links TRBV7-9 to TRBJ2-3, with TRBD1 identical over 9 bases. This CDR3 contains 14 residues. Germline-derived CDR1 and CDR2 are SEHNR and FQNEAQ (reference sequence). The junction had 9 bases not matched to a gene; V was cut back by 11 bases and J by 3 bases.

The gene calls are TRBV4-3 and TRBJ1-2; D gene ambiguous. Germline CDR1 is LGHNA and CDR2 is YSLEER. CDR3 length equals 15 residues. Trimming took 0 bases from V and 4 from J, leaving 12 bases between them. The CDR3 here is CASSQDLRGVYGYTF. The CDR3 nucleotides are TGCGCCAGCAGCCAAGATCTCCGGGGTGTCTATGGCTACACCTTC.

This clone was found once. V gene TRBV28 combines with J gene TRBJ1-3; 8 nucleotides line up with TRBD1. Germline CDR1 MDHEN, CDR2 SYDVKM. The J segment lost 4 bases and the V segment lost 9 bases, leaving 26 bases of the junction unmatched. This CDR3 is built from 20 residues. The CDR3 sequence is CASISWGGQDDPSSGNTIYF. The CDR3 DNA sequence: TGTGCCAGTATCTCCTGGGGGGGACAGGATGATCCATCTTCAGGAAACACCATATATTTT.

This clone has only one observation. The chain joins TRBV5-4 to TRBJ2-5, with 8 bases matching TRBD1. The CDR3 contains 15 residues. CDR1 is SGHNT and CDR2 is YYREEE in the germline V gene (reference sequence). Unmatched junction bases numbered 5, after V lost 0 bases and J lost 4 bases. The CDR3 is CASSLARGRGETQYF. The DNA of the CDR3 is TGTGCCAGCAGCTTGGCCAGGGGGCGCGGAGAGACCCAGTACTTC.

This clone was counted once. V and J are TRBV29-1 and TRBJ2-1, with 8 bases identical to TRBD2. In germline, CDR1 is SQVTM, CDR2 ANQGSEA. J gave up 6 bases and V 4 bases, and 2 bases lay outside the gene matches. This CDR3 comprises 12 residues. CDR3 in amino acids: CSVGRGGNEQFF. CDR3 sequence (DNA): TGCAGCGTTGGTCGGGGGGGCAATGAGCAGTTCTTC.

The chain combines TRBV6-1 with TRBJ1-2; no firm D call. This CDR3 has 14 residues. V gave up 2 bases and J gave up 3 bases, with 10 bases separating them. Germline V gene data show CDR1 as MNHNS and CDR2 as SASEGT. The DNA of the CDR3 is TGTGCCAGCAGTGAACTCCTAGGAGACTATGGCTACACCTTC. Translating gives CASSELLGDYGYTF.

The chain has TRBV7-2 and TRBJ2-2; D tentatively fits TRBD1 or TRBD2 (6 bases each). This CDR3 contains 15 residues. Trimming shortened V by 5 bases and J by 3 bases, and 13 bases separated the two germline ends. Germline values: CDR1 SGHTA, CDR2 FQGNSA. CDR3 sequence (DNA): TGTGCCAGCAGCCTAGGGGGGCGGGACACCGGGGAGCTGTTTTTT. It yields the protein CASSLGGRDTGELFF.

The CDR3 here is CASSQAPPSAGPAPFPYEQYF. In nucleotides, the CDR3 is TGTGCCAGCAGCCAAGCCCCCCCCTCGGCAGGGCCGGCCCCGTTTCCTTACGAGCAGTACTTC. The chain uses TRBV14 and TRBJ2-7, with a possible D match to TRBD1 (5 bases). The CDR3 loop spans 21 amino acids. V lost 1 base and J 4 bases, leaving 32 bases between the germline ends. Germline CDR1 is SGHDN and CDR2 is FVKESK.

CDR3 loop: CASSRTSGGVRYIQYF. In nucleotides, the CDR3 is TGTGCCAGCAGCAGGACTAGCGGGGGGGTTAGGTACATTCAGTACTTC. V gene TRBV27 combines with J gene TRBJ2-4, with 15 bases identical to TRBD2. The J segment lost 8 bases and the V segment lost 6 bases, leaving 8 bases of the junction unmatched. This CDR3 contains 16 residues. CDR1 is MNHEY, CDR2 SMNVEV, per germline (reference sequence).

CDR3 residues: CASVETRANEKLFF. DNA for the CDR3: TGTGCCAGCGTCGAGACGAGGGCTAATGAAAAACTGTTTTTT. The chain joins TRBV2 to TRBJ1-4; D remains ambiguous. The CDR3 loop spans 14 amino acids. Germline V gene lookup returns CDR1 SNHLY and CDR2 FYNNEI. V was pared by 8 bases and J by 3 bases, with 13 bases between.

To note about this clone: The same CDR3 also results from other DNA sequences found in this sample. The gene calls are TRBV11-2 and TRBJ1-1; D not resolved. CDR3 length: 13 residues. In germline, CDR1 is SGHAT, CDR2 FQNNGV. The V gene lost 1 base and the J gene lost 1 base, with 4 bases spanning the gap. The CDR3: CASSLGANTEAFF. The DNA of the CDR3 is TGTGCCAGCAGCTTAGGCGCGAACACTGAAGCTTTCTTT.

This sequence joins TRBV7-3 and TRBJ2-2; D remains ambiguous. The CDR3 length is 16 residues. Trimming stripped 3 bases from V and 1 base from J, with 12 bases between. The V gene's germline CDR1 is SGHTA and CDR2 FQGTGA. CDR3: CASSLQSGGNTGELFF. As DNA, the CDR3 is TGTGCCAGCAGCTTGCAGTCAGGTGGGAACACCGGGGAGCTGTTTTTT.

The genes are TRBV6-4 and TRBJ2-3; TRBD2 matches 11 bases. There are 16 residues in the CDR3. Germline V gene data show CDR1 as MRHNA and CDR2 as SNTAGT. V was clipped by 5 bases and J by 5 bases; unmatched bases: 9. CDR3 nucleotide sequence: TGTGCCAGCAGTCCCTTTAGCGGGGGGGCCCAAGATACGCAGTATTTT. This codes for CASSPFSGGAQDTQYF.